What follows is one T cell receptor (beta chain) and its context. What it binds is unknown. This sample was included in a study of radiation and T cells in renal cell carcinoma. The wider study: Nephrectomy followed 15 Gy stereotactic body radiation by 4 weeks. Findings and caveats of the study: From baseline, blood top tumor clonotypes peaked at 2 weeks post-radiation.

Time point denoted: baseline pretreatment blood. Treatment meaning: 15 Gy SBRT to primary tumor, nephrectomy 4 weeks later. Blood was sampled at baseline, 2 weeks and 4 weeks after SBRT. Only in-frame clones appear in the TCRdb table, and some are missing; sequencing was by immunoSEQ multiplex PCR. The data hold under 65,000 clones, with 65% to 85% observed a single time. With 3 bases removed from V and 2 bases from J, the gap between germline ends came to 6 bases. There are 13 residues in the CDR3. Looked up from germline, CDR1 is SGHNT and CDR2 is YENEEA. This material consisted of blood, taken from a patient whose treatment included radiotherapy and nephrectomy. The receptor was isolated from a man aged 60 to 75 with renal cell carcinoma. The gene calls are TRBV11-3 and TRBJ2-3; D uncertain. The chain's CDR3 is CASSFGYTDTQYF. CDR3 nucleotide sequence: TGTGCCAGCAGCTTCGGTTACACAGATACGCAGTATTTT.